The next 25 T cell receptor beta chains were all read from a single sample in a study of T cell responses to AZD1222 COVID-19 vaccine. Clones were read by immunoSEQ multiplex PCR, and TCRdb kept only the in-frame ones, dropping some. Counted here are over 85,000 clones, 94% occurring once; the ten biggest clones make up about 3%. Sequencing was performed on peripheral blood, taken 28 days after the second AZD1222 dose. These TCRs come from an adult who received the AZD1222 COVID-19 vaccine.

The chain has TRBV12-3 or TRBV12-4 and TRBJ2-1, with 11 bases fitting TRBD2. The CDR3 contains 13 residues. Losses at the gene ends were 8 bases for V and 15 bases for J; bases not matched to a gene: 12. The CDR3 sequence: CASAAGTSGGGFF. CDR3 DNA sequence: TGTGCCAGCGCTGCCGGGACTAGCGGCGGGGGGTTCTTC.

This chain uses TRBV7-9 with TRBJ2-7, with 7 bases aligning to TRBD2. The V gene's germline CDR1 is SEHNR and CDR2 FQNEAQ (reference sequence). The CDR3 contains 14 residues. J lost 4 bases, V lost 5 bases, and 8 bases had no gene match. The CDR3 reads CASSEMGGKYEQYF. CDR3 in DNA: TGTGCCAGCAGCGAAATGGGAGGGAAGTACGAGCAGTACTTC.

The V call is TRBV15, the J call TRBJ2-2, with TRBD2 identical over 9 bases. The CDR3 totals 16 residues. Trimming cost V 0 bases and J 3 bases; bases outside gene matches: 2. Germline lookup yields CDR1 LNHNV and CDR2 YYDKDF (reference sequence). This CDR3 reads CATSRDSGRYTGELFF. The CDR3 DNA reads as TGTGCCACCAGCAGAGATAGCGGGAGATACACCGGGGAGCTGTTTTTT.

The rearrangement uses TRBV27 and TRBJ1-1, with 7 bases lining up with TRBD1. The CDR3 extends over 14 amino acids. CDR1 and CDR2 from the germline V gene are MNHEY and SMNVEV (reference sequence). V lost 6 bases, J lost 5 bases, and 9 bases stayed unmatched. CDR3 region: CASRRPGGGTEAFF. The CDR3 coding sequence is TGTGCCAGCAGACGCCCAGGGGGAGGAACTGAAGCTTTCTTT.

This chain joins TRBV19 and TRBJ1-6; 9 positions match TRBD1. V was clipped by 9 bases and J by 4 bases; unmatched bases: 7. The CDR3 has 15 amino acids. The germline V gene has CDR1 LNHDA and CDR2 SQIVND (reference sequence). The CDR3 loop reads CASTQGAAYNSPLHF. The CDR3 nucleotides are TGTGCCAGCACACAGGGGGCGGCGTATAATTCACCCCTCCACTTT.

This chain joins TRBV6-5 and TRBJ1-2, with unresolved D. Germline V CDR1 and CDR2: MNHEY, SVGAGI. V was shortened by 5 bases and J by 0 bases, with 13 bases between the two germline ends. There are 15 residues in the CDR3. CDR3: CASSPRRHTNYGYTF. For the CDR3, the DNA is TGTGCCAGCAGTCCTCGACGGCATACTAACTATGGCTACACCTTC.

J is TRBJ1-6 and V is TRBV6-1; 7 nucleotides match TRBD1. V dropped 5 bases and J dropped 5; count of bases not matched to a gene: 3. This CDR3 spans 14 amino acids. Germline V gives CDR1 MNHNS, CDR2 SASEGT. CDR3 protein: CASSRDRDNSPLHF. The CDR3 region has the DNA TGTGCCAGCAGTCGGGACAGAGATAATTCACCCCTCCACTTT.

V and J are TRBV18 and TRBJ2-7; TRBD2 agrees at 7 bases. J lost 4 bases, V lost 3 bases, and 15 bases had no gene match. The germline V gene has CDR1 KGHSH and CDR2 LQKENI. The CDR3 contains 17 residues. DNA of the CDR3: TGTGCCAGCTCACCGTCTCAAGCCTGGACTAGTAGGTACGAGCAGTACTTC. Protein sequence: CASSPSQAWTSRYEQYF.

The chain carries TRBV5-1 and TRBJ1-2; 7 bases are a match to TRBD1. This CDR3 is built from 14 residues. After removal of 4 bases from V and 5 bases from J, the junction contained 8 bases not matched to a gene. Germline CDR1 and CDR2: SGHRS and YFSETQ. This chain's CDR3 is CASSTSRGGYGYTF. In DNA, the CDR3 is TGCGCCAGCAGCACCTCCAGGGGGGGATATGGCTACACCTTC.

This chain links TRBV18 with TRBJ2-5, with 7 bases that match TRBD1. Trimming removed 3 bases from V and 11 bases from J; junction bases left unmatched: 6. The germline gives CDR1 KGHSH, CDR2 LQKENI. CDR3 size: 12 residues. The DNA for the CDR3 is TGTGCCAGCTCACCCCCAGGGGGAGCTCAGTACTTC. It is translated as CASSPPGGAQYF.

V and J are TRBV5-1 and TRBJ1-2; no clear D. Trimming cost V 6 bases and J 2 bases, with 8 bases left between them. The CDR3 is 12 residues long. Germline CDR1 reads SGHRS; CDR2 reads YFSETQ. CDR3 nucleotide sequence: TGCGCCAGCACCGGAGACAACTATGGCTACACCTTC. As protein: CASTGDNYGYTF.

This clone appeared once. The chain joins TRBV4-1 to TRBJ2-5; no reliable D call. CDR1 is MGHRA and CDR2 is YSYEKL in the germline V gene. This CDR3 comprises 16 residues. The ends were cut back, 4 bases at V and 2 bases at J, with 17 bases in the middle. The CDR3 region is CASSPLNKSAQETQYF. CDR3 bases: TGCGCCAGCAGCCCCCTGAATAAGTCCGCTCAAGAGACCCAGTACTTC.

This rearrangement joins TRBV4-1 to TRBJ2-2; the D is unclear. V lost 1 base and J 0 bases, leaving 6 bases between the germline ends. Germline CDR1 reads MGHRA; CDR2 reads YSYEKL. The length of the CDR3 is 15 residues. Written as DNA, the CDR3 is TGCGCCAGCAGCCAAGTTGGGACGAACACCGGGGAGCTGTTTTTT. Its translation is CASSQVGTNTGELFF.

The gene calls are TRBV11-1 and TRBJ2-1; tentative D call: TRBD1 (5 bases). Germline loops: CDR1 SGHAT, CDR2 FQDESV (reference sequence). The CDR3 has 16 amino acids. V was pared by 5 bases and J by 6 bases, with 20 bases between. CDR3 sequence reads: CASSRSGASGSNEQFF. In DNA, the CDR3 is TGTGCCAGCAGCCGATCTGGGGCATCTGGCAGCAATGAGCAGTTCTTC.

V is TRBV3-1 (or the pseudogene TRBV3-2) and J is TRBJ1-1; D is uncertain. The CDR3 length is 13 residues. V was clipped by 0 bases and J by 6 bases, with 8 bases between them. Germline CDR1 LGHDT, CDR2 YNNKEL (reference sequence). The CDR3 DNA follows: TGTGCCAGCAGCCAAGAAATAGCGGCTGAAGCTTTCTTT. This encodes CASSQEIAAEAFF.

CDR3 region: CASSERGSQPQHF. The CDR3 DNA reads as TGTGCCAGCAGTGAAAGAGGGTCTCAGCCCCAGCATTTT. The rearrangement uses TRBV6-1 and TRBJ1-5, with no clear D. This CDR3 has 13 residues. Trimming removed 2 bases from V and 6 bases from J, with 8 bases in between. From germline, CDR1 is MNHNS and CDR2 SASEGT.

The V and J genes are TRBV14 and TRBJ2-1, with 7 bases identical to TRBD1. V dropped 3 bases and J dropped 7; count of bases not matched to a gene: 9. Per germline, CDR1 SGHDN and CDR2 FVKESK. The CDR3 loop spans 15 amino acids. The CDR3, as DNA: TGTGCCAGCAGCCAGTTACCGGGACAGTTTAATGAGCAGTTCTTC. It translates to CASSQLPGQFNEQFF.

This chain links TRBV7-9 with TRBJ2-7; 9 positions match TRBD1. The V and J ends lost 4 bases and 2 bases, in that order; junction bases with no gene match: 3. CDR1 and CDR2 from the germline V gene are SEHNR and FQNEAQ (reference sequence). The CDR3 sequence is 14 residues long. The CDR3 region has the DNA TGTGCCAGCAGCTACGGACAGGGGCCCTACGAGCAGTACTTC. Translated: CASSYGQGPYEQYF.

The chain is built from TRBV29-1 and TRBJ2-5, with D hard to call. V gave up 7 bases and J gave up 1 base, with 13 bases separating them. CDR3 size: 13 residues. The germline CDR1 and CDR2 sequences are SQVTM and ANQGSEA. The CDR3 here is CSARTGTQETQYF. In nucleotides, the CDR3 is TGCAGCGCCCGGACGGGTACCCAAGAGACCCAGTACTTC.

V usage is TRBV5-1 and J usage is TRBJ1-3; D might be TRBD1 (5 bases). Trimming stripped 2 bases from V and 0 bases from J, with 12 bases between. This CDR3 has 16 amino acids. The germline V gene has CDR1 SGHRS and CDR2 YFSETQ. CDR3 protein: CASSFLGTYSGNTIYF. The CDR3 DNA reads as TGCGCCAGCAGCTTTCTGGGGACTTACTCTGGAAACACCATATATTTT.

The V gene is TRBV18, the J gene TRBJ2-3; D is unresolved. Germline assignment: CDR1 KGHSH and CDR2 LQKENI. Trimming pared 1 base from V and 0 bases from J, leaving 8 bases between. The CDR3 length is 15 residues. The CDR3 protein is CASSPRRHSTDTQYF. The CDR3 bases are TGTGCCAGCTCACCACGGCGACATAGCACAGATACGCAGTATTTT.

The chain carries TRBV5-4 and TRBJ2-5, with 8 bases fitting TRBD2. Per germline, CDR1 SGHNT and CDR2 YYREEE (reference sequence). This CDR3 contains 15 residues. Germline trimming cut 0 bases from V and 4 bases from J; bases unmatched to any gene: 5. CDR3 loop: CASSLVSSGLETQYF. CDR3 coding DNA: TGTGCCAGCAGCTTGGTATCTAGCGGGTTAGAGACCCAGTACTTC.

This sequence joins TRBV6-5 and TRBJ1-2; no firm D call. CDR3 size: 12 residues. The germline V gene encodes CDR1 MNHEY and CDR2 SVGAGI. V was trimmed by 7 bases and J by 2 bases, leaving 8 bases between them. CDR3 residues: CASTTRNYGYTF. The CDR3 DNA follows: TGTGCCAGCACCACGAGGAACTATGGCTACACCTTC.

This chain connects TRBV3-1 (or the pseudogene TRBV3-2) to TRBJ1-3; D is unclear. Germline CDR1 LGHDT, CDR2 YNNKEL (reference sequence). The V end was cut by 4 bases, the J end by 4 bases, with 14 bases between. This CDR3 contains 15 residues. CDR3 sequence (DNA): TGTGCCAGCAGCCTAAGAGCGGCGGCGGGAAACACCATATATTTT. This gives the protein CASSLRAAAGNTIYF.

The gene calls are TRBV19 and TRBJ2-1, with D tentatively TRBD1 (6 bases). This CDR3 spans 13 amino acids. Trimming took 3 bases from V and 6 from J, leaving 9 bases between them. The germline CDR1 and CDR2 sequences are LNHDA and SQIVND (reference sequence). CDR3 in amino acids: CASSIRDTNEQFF. DNA for the CDR3: TGTGCCAGTAGTATCCGGGACACCAATGAGCAGTTCTTC.